This note documents a single T cell receptor (beta chain) sequence. The data belong to a study of control samples from healthy donors and cancer patients. This CDR3 region has 18 residues. Germline V gene data show CDR1 as MDHEN and CDR2 as SYDVKM. V was clipped by 8 bases and J by 5 bases, with 27 bases between them. Sequencing used immunoSEQ multiplex PCR; TCRdb keeps in-frame clones, though not all of them. The sample has about 12,000 clones, around nine tenths seen once. The rearrangement uses TRBV28 and TRBJ2-2; D might be TRBD1 (5 bases). The sample comprised formalin-fixed, paraffin-embedded tissue. The receptor's source is a male donor with melanoma. CDR3 protein: CASPTVLKGFRGTGELFF. CDR3 sequence (DNA): TGTGCCAGCCCCACGGTCCTCAAGGGGTTCAGAGGAACCGGGGAGCTGTTTTTT.